One sample yielded the 20 T cell receptor beta chains listed below, sequenced in a study of T cell responses to AZD1222 COVID-19 vaccine (dated by TCRdb to the early 2020s). The time point label, read with the paper, signifies: baseline before first vaccination. In light of the paper, this sample's treatment or condition label describes: meningococcal conjugate vaccine given as trial control. To prepare the library, the immunoSEQ multiplex PCR assay was applied. TCRdb's version of the immuneACCESS table is confined to in-frame rearrangements and falls short of the full clone set. An unresolved V gene accounts for under half of the shortfall where checked; the remainder is of unknown origin. The table for this sample lists approximately 49,000 clones; approximately 80% of them were counted only once. The ten largest make up approximately 20% of the sample. This specimen consisted of peripheral blood, obtained on day 0 of MenACWY control vaccination. All receptors derive from an adult in good health.

The rearrangement uses TRBV5-4 and TRBJ2-3, with 7 bases aligning to TRBD2. Trimming removed 0 bases from V and 1 base from J; junction bases left unmatched: 5. This CDR3 is 16 amino acids long. Germline CDR1 reads SGHNT; CDR2 reads YYREEE (reference sequence). CDR3 coding DNA: TGTGCCAGCAGCTTGGAGGGAGGGACTGGCACAGATACGCAGTATTTT. It specifies CASSLEGGTGTDTQYF.

This chain joins TRBV11-2 and TRBJ1-5, with 7 nucleotides matching TRBD1. The length of the CDR3 is 15 residues. The V gene end was trimmed by 1 base and the J gene end by 6 bases; junction bases not matched to a gene: 6. Germline V lookup: CDR1 SGHAT, CDR2 FQNNGV. The CDR3 DNA is TGTGCCAGCAGCTTAGGAAGCAGGGGGATTCAGCCCCAGCATTTT. Translated: CASSLGSRGIQPQHF.

This chain joins TRBV6-4 and TRBJ1-2; 7 bases fit TRBD1. Germline V lookup: CDR1 MRHNA, CDR2 SNTAGT. Trimming cost V 0 bases and J 0 bases; bases outside gene matches: 1. The CDR3 extends over 15 amino acids. Here the CDR3 reads CASSDSGTANYGYTF. CDR3 sequence (DNA): TGTGCCAGCAGTGACTCAGGGACAGCTAACTATGGCTACACCTTC.

CDR3 loop: CAIRQTPSGETQYF. The CDR3 DNA follows: TGTGCCATCAGGCAGACCCCAAGCGGGGAGACCCAGTACTTC. The chain recombines TRBV10-3 with TRBJ2-5; a possible D gene is TRBD2 (6 bases). Germline loops: CDR1 ENHRY, CDR2 SYGVKD. The CDR3 is made up of 14 amino acids. V lost 6 bases and J lost 5, with 16 bases in between.

The V call is TRBV28, the J call TRBJ2-3; possibly TRBD1 for D (6 bases). This CDR3 has 16 residues. Per germline, CDR1 MDHEN and CDR2 SYDVKM. The V end lost 2 bases, the J end lost 2 bases, and 14 bases lay between the germline ends. The CDR3 region has the DNA TGTGCCAGCAGTTTACCTCCCTCAGGGGACACAGATACGCAGTATTTT. Translated, it gives CASSLPPSGDTDTQYF.

This clone came up a few times. V gene TRBV27 combines with J gene TRBJ2-5; D is ambiguous. This CDR3 region has 13 residues. The germline gives CDR1 MNHEY, CDR2 SMNVEV (reference sequence). V was cut by 4 bases and J by 9 bases, with 15 bases left in between. CDR3 coding DNA: TGTGCCAGCAGTTCTCTGGGCCGCCAAGCCCAGTACTTC. Its protein product is CASSSLGRQAQYF.

This chain joins TRBV6-2 or TRBV6-3 and TRBJ2-5; D unresolved. V lost 0 bases to trimming and J lost 1 base, with 3 bases between them. The germline V gene has CDR1 MNHEY and CDR2 SVGEGT. The CDR3 length is 13 residues. This chain's CDR3 is CASSYSAQETQYF. DNA for the CDR3: TGTGCCAGCAGTTACTCAGCCCAAGAGACCCAGTACTTC.

The genes are TRBV7-9 and TRBJ1-2; 11 bases fit TRBD1. The V gene end was trimmed by 5 bases and the J gene end by 5 bases; junction bases not matched to a gene: 10. The CDR3 consists of 16 residues. Germline CDR1 is SEHNR and CDR2 is FQNEAQ (reference sequence). The CDR3 sequence is CASSVGQGADKYGYTF. CDR3 in DNA: TGTGCCAGCAGCGTTGGACAGGGGGCCGATAAGTATGGCTACACCTTC.

V is TRBV7-9 and J is TRBJ1-5; no clear D gene. V lost 7 bases and J 3 bases, leaving 13 bases between the germline ends. This CDR3 contains 14 residues. In germline, CDR1 is SEHNR, CDR2 FQNEAQ (reference sequence). DNA for the CDR3: TGTGCCAGCACCAAAGTGGGGTACAATCAGCCCCAGCATTTT. Its protein product is CASTKVGYNQPQHF.

This rearrangement joins TRBV30 to TRBJ1-6, with D possibly matching TRBD1 (6 bases). Germline loops: CDR1 GTSNPN, CDR2 SVGIG (reference sequence). This CDR3 is built from 18 residues. The ends were cut back, 3 bases at V and 0 bases at J, with 18 bases in the middle. CDR3 region: CAWSPSGGYSSYNSPLHF. DNA of the CDR3: TGTGCCTGGAGCCCATCTGGGGGCTATAGCTCCTATAATTCACCCCTCCACTTT.

This chain connects TRBV4-1 to TRBJ2-1, with TRBD2 matching 13 bases. Germline-derived CDR1 and CDR2 are MGHRA and YSYEKL. The CDR3 runs 13 residues. V gave up 8 bases and J gave up 9 bases; unmatched junction bases: 4. The CDR3 sequence is CASRLAGGSEQFF. The CDR3 nucleotides read TGCGCCAGCCGACTAGCGGGAGGTAGTGAGCAGTTCTTC.

The chain couples TRBV5-1 to TRBJ1-1; D might be TRBD1 (5 bases). The germline V and J ends were trimmed by 4 bases and 11 bases, with 15 bases remaining between them. Germline V lookup: CDR1 SGHRS, CDR2 YFSETQ. The length of the CDR3 is 12 residues. The chain's CDR3 is CASSAQAGPAFF. In nucleotides, the CDR3 is TGCGCCAGCAGCGCACAGGCAGGCCCTGCTTTCTTT.

The chain is built from TRBV10-1 and TRBJ1-5, with a weak D call TRBD1 (6 bases). Germline loops: CDR1 WNHNN, CDR2 SYGVQD (reference sequence). This CDR3 is 13 amino acids long. Trimming removed 1 base at V and 14 bases at J, with 15 bases between. This chain's CDR3 is CASSELDSSRKHF. The CDR3 DNA follows: TGCGCCAGCAGTGAGTTGGACAGCTCCAGGAAGCATTTT.

The chain links TRBV9 to TRBJ2-4; TRBD1 is a possible D gene (6 bases). Germline V gives CDR1 SGDLS, CDR2 YYNGEE. V gave up 4 bases and J gave up 2 bases, with 13 bases separating them. This CDR3 is 15 amino acids long. The CDR3 coding sequence is TGTGCCAGCAGCATTTCAGGGGAACCCAAAAACATTCAGTACTTC. Its translation is CASSISGEPKNIQYF.

This clone was seen once. The rearrangement links TRBV5-1 to TRBJ1-3; tentative D call: TRBD1 (5 bases). The CDR3 length is 16 residues. The V gene's germline CDR1 is SGHRS and CDR2 YFSETQ. Trimming left V 3 bases short and J 0 bases short, with 13 bases between. The CDR3 sequence: CASSSLTANSGNTIYF. For the CDR3, the DNA is TGCGCCAGCAGCTCGTTGACAGCTAACTCTGGAAACACCATATATTTT. The whole variable domain, filled in from reference TRBV5-1 and TRBJ1-3, reads KAGVTQTPRYLIKTRGQQVTLSCSPISGHRSVSWYQQTPGQGLQFLFEYFSETQRNKGNFPGRFSGRQFSNSRSEMNVSTLELGDSALYLCASSSLTANSGNTIYFGEGSWLTVV.

The chain uses TRBV30 and TRBJ2-3; 12 positions agree with TRBD2. J gave up 0 bases and V 2 bases, and 6 bases lay outside the gene matches. Germline V gene sequence: CDR1 GTSNPN, CDR2 SVGIG (reference sequence). The CDR3 spans 17 residues. The CDR3 reads CAWSQTSGGTSTDTQYF. As DNA, the CDR3 is TGTGCCTGGAGTCAGACTAGCGGGGGAACTAGCACAGATACGCAGTATTTT. The full variable domain, in which reference TRBV30 and TRBJ2-3 provide the parts outside the CDR3, is SQTIHQWPATLVQPVGSPLSLECTVEGTSNPNLYWYRQAAGRGLQLLFYSVGIGQISSEVPQNLSASRPQDRQFILSSKKLLLSDSGFYLCAWSQTSGGTSTDTQYFGPGTRLTVL.

This rearrangement joins TRBV25-1 to TRBJ1-4; D is perhaps TRBD1 (5 bases). Germline CDR1 reads MGHDK; CDR2 reads SYGVNS. The CDR3 sequence is 14 residues long. V dropped 7 bases and J dropped 10 bases, with 19 bases sitting between them. The CDR3 DNA follows: TGTGCCAGCACAGTTCAGGGTCGGTACGGAAAACTGTTTTTT. This codes for CASTVQGRYGKLFF.

This chain connects TRBV19 to TRBJ2-5, with TRBD2 matching over 14 bases. This CDR3 has 15 residues. Germline loops: CDR1 LNHDA, CDR2 SQIVND (reference sequence). The V gene end was trimmed by 6 bases and the J gene end by 4 bases; junction bases not matched to a gene: 4. The CDR3 sequence is CASRGLAGGGETQYF. In nucleotides, the CDR3 is TGTGCCAGTAGAGGACTAGCGGGAGGTGGAGAGACCCAGTACTTC.

CDR3 in amino acids: CASSEAVTGAYEQFF. The CDR3 DNA sequence: TGTGCCAGCAGTGAAGCGGTGACAGGGGCCTATGAGCAGTTCTTC. The rearrangement links TRBV2 to TRBJ2-1, with 8 bases identical to TRBD1. V lost 0 bases to trimming and J lost 8 bases; unmatched junction nucleotides: 6. Germline V lookup: CDR1 SNHLY, CDR2 FYNNEI. The CDR3 loop spans 15 amino acids.

The rearrangement joins TRBV6-6 to TRBJ2-7, with a weak D call TRBD1 (5 bases). Per the germline V gene, CDR1 is MNHNY and CDR2 is SVGAGI (reference sequence). Trimming pared 0 bases from V and 4 bases from J, leaving 13 bases between. The CDR3 has 15 residues. The chain's CDR3 is CASSYSQGALYEQYF. In DNA, the CDR3 is TGTGCCAGCAGTTACTCTCAGGGTGCACTTTACGAGCAGTACTTC.